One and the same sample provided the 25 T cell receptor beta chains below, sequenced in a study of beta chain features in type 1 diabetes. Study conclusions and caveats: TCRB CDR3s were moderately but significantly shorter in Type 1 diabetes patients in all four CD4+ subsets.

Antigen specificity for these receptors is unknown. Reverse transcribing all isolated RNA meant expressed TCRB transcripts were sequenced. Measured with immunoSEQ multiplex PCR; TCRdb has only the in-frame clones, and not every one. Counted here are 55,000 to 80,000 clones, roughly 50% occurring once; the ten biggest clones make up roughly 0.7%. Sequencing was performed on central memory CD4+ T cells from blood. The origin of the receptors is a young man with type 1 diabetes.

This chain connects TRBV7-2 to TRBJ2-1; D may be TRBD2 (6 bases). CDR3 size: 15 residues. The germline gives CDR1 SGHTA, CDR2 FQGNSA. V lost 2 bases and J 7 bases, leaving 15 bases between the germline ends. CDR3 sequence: CASSLRAGSGNEQFF. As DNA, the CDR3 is TGTGCCAGCAGCTTACGTGCCGGGAGTGGTAATGAGCAGTTCTTC.

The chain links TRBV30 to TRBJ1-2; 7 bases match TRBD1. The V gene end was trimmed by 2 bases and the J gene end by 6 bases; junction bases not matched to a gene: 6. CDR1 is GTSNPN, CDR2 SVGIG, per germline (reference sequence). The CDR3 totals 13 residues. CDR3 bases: TGTGCCTGGAGTTATAGGCAGGGGGATGGCTACACCTTC. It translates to CAWSYRQGDGYTF.

The CDR3 loop reads CASQDRGNYGYTF. In DNA, the CDR3 is TGTGCCTCCCAGGACAGGGGAAACTATGGCTACACCTTC. The rearrangement uses TRBV10-3 and TRBJ1-2, with 9 positions matching TRBD1. Germline assignment: CDR1 ENHRY and CDR2 SYGVKD. J gave up 2 bases and V 11 bases, and 6 bases lay outside the gene matches. The length of the CDR3 is 13 residues.

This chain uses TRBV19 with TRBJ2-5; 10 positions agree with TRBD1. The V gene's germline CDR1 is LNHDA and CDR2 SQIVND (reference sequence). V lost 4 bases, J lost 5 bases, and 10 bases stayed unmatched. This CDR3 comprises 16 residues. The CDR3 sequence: CASSSPGTGEGETQYF. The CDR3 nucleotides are TGTGCCAGTAGTAGCCCCGGGACAGGGGAAGGGGAGACCCAGTACTTC.

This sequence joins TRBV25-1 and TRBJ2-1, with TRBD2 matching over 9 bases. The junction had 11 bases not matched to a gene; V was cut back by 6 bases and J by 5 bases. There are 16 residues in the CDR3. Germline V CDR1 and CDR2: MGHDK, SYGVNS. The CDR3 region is CASRALGLAGNNEQFF. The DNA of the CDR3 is TGTGCCAGCAGGGCTCTTGGGCTAGCGGGAAACAATGAGCAGTTCTTC.

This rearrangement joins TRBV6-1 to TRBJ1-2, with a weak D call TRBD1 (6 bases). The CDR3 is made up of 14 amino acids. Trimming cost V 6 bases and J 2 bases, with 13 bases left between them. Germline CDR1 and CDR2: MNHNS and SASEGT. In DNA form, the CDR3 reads TGTGCCAGCAGGCTCACAGGGCCCAACTATGGCTACACCTTC. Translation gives CASRLTGPNYGYTF.

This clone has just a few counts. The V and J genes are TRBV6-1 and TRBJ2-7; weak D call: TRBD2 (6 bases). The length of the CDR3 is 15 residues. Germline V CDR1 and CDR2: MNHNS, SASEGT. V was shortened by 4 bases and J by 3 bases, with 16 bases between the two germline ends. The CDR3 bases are TGTGCCAGCAGTGGTTTAGCGGTCCAACTCTACGAGCAGTACTTC. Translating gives CASSGLAVQLYEQYF.

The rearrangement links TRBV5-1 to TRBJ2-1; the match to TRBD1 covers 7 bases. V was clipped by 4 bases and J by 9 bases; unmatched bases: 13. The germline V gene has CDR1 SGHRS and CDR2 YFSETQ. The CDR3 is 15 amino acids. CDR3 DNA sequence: TGCGCCAGCAGCCCGCAGGGCGCGGCAGGGGGTGAGCAGTTCTTC. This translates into CASSPQGAAGGEQFF.

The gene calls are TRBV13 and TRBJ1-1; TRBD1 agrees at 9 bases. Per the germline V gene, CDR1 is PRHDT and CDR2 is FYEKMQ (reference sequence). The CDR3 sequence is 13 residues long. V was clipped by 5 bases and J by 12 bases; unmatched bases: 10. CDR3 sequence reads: CASSPRDRVVSFF. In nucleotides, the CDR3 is TGTGCCAGCAGCCCCCGGGACAGGGTCGTGTCTTTCTTT. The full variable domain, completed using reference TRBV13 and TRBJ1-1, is AAGVIQSPRHLIKEKRETATLKCYPIPRHDTVYWYQQGPGQDPQFLISFYEKMQSDKGSIPDRFSAQQFSDYHSELNMSSLELGDSALYFCASSPRDRVVSFFGQGTRLTVV.

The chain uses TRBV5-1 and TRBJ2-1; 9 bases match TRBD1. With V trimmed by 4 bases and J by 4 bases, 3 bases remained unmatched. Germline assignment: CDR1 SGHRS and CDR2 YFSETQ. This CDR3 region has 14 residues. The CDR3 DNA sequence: TGCGCCAGCAGCGTGACAGGGGGTTACAATGAGCAGTTCTTC. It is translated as CASSVTGGYNEQFF.

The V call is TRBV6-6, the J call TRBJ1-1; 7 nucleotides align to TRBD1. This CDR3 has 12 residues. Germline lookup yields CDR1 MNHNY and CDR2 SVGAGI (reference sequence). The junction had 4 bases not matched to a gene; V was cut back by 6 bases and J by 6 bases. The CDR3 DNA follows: TGTGCCAGCAGAGCCGACAGGGCTGAAGCTTTCTTT. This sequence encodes CASRADRAEAFF.

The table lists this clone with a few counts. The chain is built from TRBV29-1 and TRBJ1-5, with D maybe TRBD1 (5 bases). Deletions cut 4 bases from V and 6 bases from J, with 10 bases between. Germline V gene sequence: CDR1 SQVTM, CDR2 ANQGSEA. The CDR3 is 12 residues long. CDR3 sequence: CSVGQGAQPQHF. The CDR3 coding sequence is TGCAGCGTTGGGCAGGGCGCTCAGCCCCAGCATTTT.

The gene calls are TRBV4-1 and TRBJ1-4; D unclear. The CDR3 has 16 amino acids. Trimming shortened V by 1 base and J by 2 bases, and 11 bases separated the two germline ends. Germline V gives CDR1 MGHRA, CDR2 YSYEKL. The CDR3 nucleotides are TGCGCCAGCAGCCAAGGGTGGAGCAGTACTAATGAAAAACTGTTTTTT. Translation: CASSQGWSSTNEKLFF.

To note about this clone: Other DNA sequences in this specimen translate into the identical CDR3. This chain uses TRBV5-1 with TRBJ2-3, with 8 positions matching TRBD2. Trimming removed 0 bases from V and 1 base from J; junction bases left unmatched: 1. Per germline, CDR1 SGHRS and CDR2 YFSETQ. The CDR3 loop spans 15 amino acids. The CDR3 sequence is CASSLETSGTDTQYF. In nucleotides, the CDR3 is TGCGCCAGCAGCTTGGAGACTAGCGGCACAGATACGCAGTATTTT.

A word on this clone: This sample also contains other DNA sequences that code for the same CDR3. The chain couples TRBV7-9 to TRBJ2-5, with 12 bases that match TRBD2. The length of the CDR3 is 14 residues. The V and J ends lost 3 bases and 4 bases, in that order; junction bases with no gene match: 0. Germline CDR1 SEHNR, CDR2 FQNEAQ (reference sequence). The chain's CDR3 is CASSLTSGGETQYF. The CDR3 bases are TGTGCCAGCAGCTTGACTAGCGGGGGAGAGACCCAGTACTTC.

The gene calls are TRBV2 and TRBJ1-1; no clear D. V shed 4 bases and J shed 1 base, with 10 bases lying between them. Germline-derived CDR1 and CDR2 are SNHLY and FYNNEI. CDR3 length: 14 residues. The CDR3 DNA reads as TGTGCCAGCAGTGTGAGGCCTTCGAACACTGAAGCTTTCTTT. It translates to CASSVRPSNTEAFF.

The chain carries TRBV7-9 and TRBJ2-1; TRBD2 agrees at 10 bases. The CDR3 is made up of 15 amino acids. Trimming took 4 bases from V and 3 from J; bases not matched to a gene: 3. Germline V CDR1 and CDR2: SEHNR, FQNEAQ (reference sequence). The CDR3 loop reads CASSSRLAGYNEQFF. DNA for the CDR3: TGTGCCAGCAGCTCCCGACTAGCGGGCTACAATGAGCAGTTCTTC.

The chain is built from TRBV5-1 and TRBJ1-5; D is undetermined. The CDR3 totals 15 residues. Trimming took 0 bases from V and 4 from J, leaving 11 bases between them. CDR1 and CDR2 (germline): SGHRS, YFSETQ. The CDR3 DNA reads TGCGCCAGCAGCTTGGCGGGGTTATCAAATCAGCCCCAGCATTTT. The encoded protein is CASSLAGLSNQPQHF.

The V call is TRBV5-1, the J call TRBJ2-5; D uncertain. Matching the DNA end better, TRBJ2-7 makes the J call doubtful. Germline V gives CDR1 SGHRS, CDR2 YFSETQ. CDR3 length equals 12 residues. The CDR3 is CASSSDIYEQYF. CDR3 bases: TGCGCCAGCAGCTCCGACATTTACGAGCAGTACTTC.

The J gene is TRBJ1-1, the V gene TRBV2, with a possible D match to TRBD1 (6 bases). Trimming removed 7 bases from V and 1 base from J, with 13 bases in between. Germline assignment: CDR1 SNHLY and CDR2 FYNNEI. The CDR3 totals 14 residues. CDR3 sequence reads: CASNLDRTNTEAFF. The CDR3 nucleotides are TGTGCCAGCAACCTTGACAGGACGAACACTGAAGCTTTCTTT.

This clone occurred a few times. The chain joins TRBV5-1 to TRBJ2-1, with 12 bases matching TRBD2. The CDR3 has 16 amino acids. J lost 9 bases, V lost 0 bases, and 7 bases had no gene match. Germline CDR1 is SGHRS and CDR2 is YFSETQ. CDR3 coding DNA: TGCGCCAGCAGCTTGGTGACTAGCGGGAGCGCCCGTGAGCAGTTCTTC. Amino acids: CASSLVTSGSAREQFF.

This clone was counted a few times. CDR3 region: CASSSVERGKNIQYF. CDR3 coding DNA: TGTGCCAGCAGTTCGGTGGAGCGGGGGAAAAACATTCAGTACTTC. This sequence joins TRBV6-5 and TRBJ2-4, with TRBD2 matching over 8 bases. The V and J ends lost 4 bases and 4 bases, in that order; junction bases with no gene match: 6. The germline V gene encodes CDR1 MNHEY and CDR2 SVGAGI. The CDR3 is made up of 15 amino acids.

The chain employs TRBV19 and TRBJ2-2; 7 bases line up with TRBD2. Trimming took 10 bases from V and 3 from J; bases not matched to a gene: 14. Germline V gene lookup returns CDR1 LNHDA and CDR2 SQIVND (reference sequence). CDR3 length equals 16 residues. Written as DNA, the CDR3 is TGTGCCACCTCAATCCTCAGCGGGGTCGACACCGGGGAGCTGTTTTTT. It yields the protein CATSILSGVDTGELFF.

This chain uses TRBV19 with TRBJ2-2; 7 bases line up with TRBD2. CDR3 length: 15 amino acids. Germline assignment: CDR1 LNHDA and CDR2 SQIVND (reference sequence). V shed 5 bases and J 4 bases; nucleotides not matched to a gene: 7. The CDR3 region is CASSPGRVRTGELFF. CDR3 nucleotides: TGTGCCAGTAGTCCGGGGAGGGTCCGCACCGGGGAGCTGTTTTTT.

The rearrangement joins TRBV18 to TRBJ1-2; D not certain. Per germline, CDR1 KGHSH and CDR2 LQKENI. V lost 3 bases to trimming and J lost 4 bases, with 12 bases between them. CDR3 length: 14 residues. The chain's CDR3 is CASSPTTAGYGYTF. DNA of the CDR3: TGTGCCAGCTCACCGACCACGGCGGGCTATGGCTACACCTTC.